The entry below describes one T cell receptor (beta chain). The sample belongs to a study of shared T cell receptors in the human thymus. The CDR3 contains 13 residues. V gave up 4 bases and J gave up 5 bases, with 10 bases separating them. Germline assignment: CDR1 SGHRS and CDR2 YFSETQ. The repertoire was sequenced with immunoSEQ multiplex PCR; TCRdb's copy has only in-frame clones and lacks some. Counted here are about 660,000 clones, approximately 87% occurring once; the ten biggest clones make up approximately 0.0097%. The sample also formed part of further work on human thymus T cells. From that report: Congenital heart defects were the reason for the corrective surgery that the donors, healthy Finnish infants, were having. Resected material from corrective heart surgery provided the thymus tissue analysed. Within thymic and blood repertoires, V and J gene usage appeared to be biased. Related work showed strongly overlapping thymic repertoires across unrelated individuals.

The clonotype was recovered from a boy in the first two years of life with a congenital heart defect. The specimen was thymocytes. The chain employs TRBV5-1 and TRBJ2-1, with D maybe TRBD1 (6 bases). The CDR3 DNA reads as TGCGCCAGCAGCGTTGGACAGAACAATGAGCAGTTCTTC. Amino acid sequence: CASSVGQNNEQFF.